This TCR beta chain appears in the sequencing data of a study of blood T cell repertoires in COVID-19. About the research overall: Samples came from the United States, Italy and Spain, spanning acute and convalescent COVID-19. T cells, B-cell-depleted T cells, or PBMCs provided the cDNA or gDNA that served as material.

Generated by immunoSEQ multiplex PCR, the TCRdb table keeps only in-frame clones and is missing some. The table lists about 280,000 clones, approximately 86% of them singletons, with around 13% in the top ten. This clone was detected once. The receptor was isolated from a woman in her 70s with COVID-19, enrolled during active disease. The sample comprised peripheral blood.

The CDR3 reads CAWIRWDREDYTF. The CDR3 bases are TGTGCCTGGATTAGGTGGGACAGGGAAGACTACACCTTC. This chain links TRBV30 with TRBJ1-2; TRBD1 agrees at 9 bases. The ends lost 4 bases at V and 10 bases at J; junction bases unmatched: 10. This CDR3 is built from 13 residues. Germline V gene data show CDR1 as GTSNPN and CDR2 as SVGIG (reference sequence).